The rows below give T cell receptor beta chains drawn from one sample of a study of blood T cell repertoires in COVID-19. Here immunoSEQ multiplex PCR was the method, and the copy in TCRdb shows in-frame clones only, minus some. The repertoire holds about 160,000 clones, roughly 84% seen once, with roughly 7% in the top ten. The specimen was peripheral blood. The receptor source for this set is a man aged 45-60 years with active or convalescent COVID-19. Each CDR3 is given with its conserved first and last residue. The D gene is left open where the match is weak. The size entry is marked missing in some rows and otherwise reads once, few, many or a size class.

TRBV4-1	TRBJ1-4	TRBD1	-	TGCGCCAGCAGCCAAGGGGGCCCGACAGGGAGAAATGAAAAACTGTTTTTT	CASSQGGPTGRNEKLFF
TRBV19	TRBJ1-5	-	-	TGTGCCAGTAGTATCGTTGGGAGGCAGCCCCAGCATTTT	CASSIVGRQPQHF
TRBV4-2	TRBJ2-1	TRBD2	-	TGTGCCAGCAGCCAATGGCTAGCGGGGGCTGGGAATGAGCAGTTCTTC	CASSQWLAGAGNEQFF
TRBV6-5	TRBJ1-6	-	-	TGTGCCAGCAGACCCCCAACAGGTGTACATTCACCCCTCCACTTT	CASRPPTGVHSPLHF
TRBV6-6	TRBJ1-1	-	-	TGTGCCAGCACAAACGAGGGGGTCACTGAAGCTTTCTTT	CASTNEGVTEAFF
TRBV19	TRBJ1-4	-	few	TGTGCCAGTAGTAGGGGCAGGAGCGAAAAACTGTTTTTT	CASSRGRSEKLFF
TRBV10-3	TRBJ2-3	TRBD2	-	TGTGCCACGCTGCTCGAGCGGGGGGTCACAGATACGCAGTATTTT	CATLLERGVTDTQYF
TRBV30	TRBJ1-2	-	-	TGTGCCTGGAGTGTACGACTGGCAATGCGGACCTTC	CAWSVRLAMRTF
TRBV5-8	TRBJ1-5	-	-	TGTGCCAGCAGCGCGACACACCAGCCCCAGCATTTT	CASSATHQPQHF
TRBV2	TRBJ1-1	-	-	TGTGCCAGCAATGATGGGCGCGGGGCCACTGAAGCTTTCTTT	CASNDGRGATEAFF
TRBV5-4	TRBJ2-1	TRBD1	-	TGTGCCAGCAGCTTGGCGGGACAGGGGGTTGAGCAGTTCTTC	CASSLAGQGVEQFF
TRBV5-1	TRBJ1-1	-	-	TGCGCCAGCAGCTTGGTGTCGGGGAACACTGAAGCTTTCTTT	CASSLVSGNTEAFF
TRBV7-8	TRBJ1-2	-	-	TGTGCCAGCAGGATTACAGGGTCTGGCTACACCTTC	CASRITGSGYTF
TRBV10-3	TRBJ1-1	TRBD1	-	TGTGCCATCAGTGTAGGGGGCGACACTGAAGCTTTCTTT	CAISVGGDTEAFF
TRBV7-9	TRBJ1-3	-	-	TGTGCCAGCAGCGATATGGGACAAACTGGAAACACCATATATTTT	CASSDMGQTGNTIYF
TRBV3-1/TRBV3-2	TRBJ2-7	-	once	TGTGCCAGCAGCCTCGACCGCGGGACTGTCCCCTACGAGCAGTACTTC	CASSLDRGTVPYEQYF
TRBV19	TRBJ1-1	-	-	TGTGCCAGTAGTATTTGGGGCCAGGCTTTCTTT	CASSIWGQAFF
TRBV2	TRBJ1-5	-	few	TGTGCCAGCCGTGAAGTCGGGGGGGGGTCATTTCAGCCCCAGCATTTT	CASREVGGGSFQPQHF
TRBV18	TRBJ1-3	TRBD1	once	TGTGCCAGCTCACCCACAGGGGGCCCTGGAAACACCATATATTTT	CASSPTGGPGNTIYF
TRBV5-4	TRBJ2-3	TRBD2	-	TGTGCCAGCACCCCCTCGGGAGGGCCAGATACGCAGTATTTT	CASTPSGGPDTQYF
TRBV10-3	TRBJ1-6	-	few	TGTACCGCTGGTTTGGCAGGTAATTCACCCCTCCACTTT	CTAGLAGNSPLHF
TRBV4-1	TRBJ1-1	TRBD1	-	TGCGCCAGCAGCCACGCACCAGGGGGACCAAAGAACACTGAAGCTTTCTTT	CASSHAPGGPKNTEAFF
TRBV12-3/TRBV12-4	TRBJ2-7	TRBD2	few	TGTGCCAGCAGGGGAGGGACCTACGAGCAGTACTTC	CASRGGTYEQYF
TRBV19	TRBJ1-2	TRBD1	-	TGTGCCAGTAGTATGGCCAGGTTGGGACAGGGGGCGCCTGGCTACACCTTC	CASSMARLGQGAPGYTF
TRBV6-4	TRBJ2-3	-	once	TGTGCCAGCAGTCCGGACATTGGCACAGATACGCAGTATTTT	CASSPDIGTDTQYF
TRBV19	TRBJ2-2	-	-	TGTGCCAGTAGTCCCAGGGTTCCCCACAACACCGGGGAGCTGTTTTTT	CASSPRVPHNTGELFF
TRBV7-8	TRBJ1-1	-	-	TGTGCCAGCAGCTTAGCTGGGGGGGCTAGGGACACTGAAGCTTTCTTT	CASSLAGGARDTEAFF
TRBV29-1	TRBJ2-7	TRBD1	-	TGCAGCGTCGAGGGGGCTGAAGCCTACGAGCAGTACTTC	CSVEGAEAYEQYF
TRBV5-1	TRBJ2-7	-	-	TGCGCCAGCAGCCTCGGCGGGGTAGGAAACGAGCAGTACTTC	CASSLGGVGNEQYF
TRBV6-6	TRBJ2-7	-	-	TGTGCCAGCAGTGGGGCTGGCGGCCTCGGTGAGCAGTACTTC	CASSGAGGLGEQYF
TRBV7-6	TRBJ2-7	-	-	TGTGCCAGCAGCAGTGGCGCAGGCTACGAGCAGTACTTC	CASSSGAGYEQYF
TRBV7-2	TRBJ1-2	TRBD1	once	TGTGCCAGCAGCTTAGACAGACAGGGGTCGGGCTACACCTTC	CASSLDRQGSGYTF
TRBV7-6	TRBJ1-1	-	-	TGTAAAACGGCTGGGCGCACTGAAGCTTTCTTT	CKTAGRTEAFF
TRBV9	TRBJ1-1	TRBD1	-	TGTGCCAGCAGCTCCCCGGGACAGGCGAACACTGAAGCTTTCTTT	CASSSPGQANTEAFF
TRBV6-4	TRBJ2-3	TRBD2	-	TGTGCCAGCACCCTGGGGCGGGGGGCTGAGTATTTT	CASTLGRGAEYF
TRBV19	TRBJ1-2	TRBD1	-	TGTGCCACCCACAGGGGTTCGGGAGGCTACACCTTC	CATHRGSGGYTF
TRBV9	TRBJ1-3	-	-	TGTGCCAGCAGCGTAGAACAGATAGGAAACACCATATATTTT	CASSVEQIGNTIYF
TRBV2	TRBJ2-7	-	-	TGTGCCAGCAGCCTGGACAGTTTTTCCTACGAGCAGTACTTC	CASSLDSFSYEQYF
TRBV20-1	TRBJ2-7	TRBD2	-	TGCAGTGCTAGTGCCCCGGGAGGAGCCTACGAGCAGTACTTC	CSASAPGGAYEQYF
TRBV14	TRBJ1-2	-	-	TGTGCCAGCAGTGTCGGGAACTATGGCTACACCTTC	CASSVGNYGYTF
TRBV4-2	TRBJ1-5	TRBD1	-	TGTGCCAGCAGCCAAGCCTGGGCAGGGGGTCGGGATAGCAATCAGCCCCAGCATTTT	CASSQAWAGGRDSNQPQHF
TRBV5-1	TRBJ2-1	-	-	TGCGCCAGCAGCTTGGGGCAGGGGAAGTACAATGAGCAGTTCTTC	CASSLGQGKYNEQFF
TRBV7-2	TRBJ1-4	-	-	TGTGCCAGCAGCTTAGAAGGGGCCCCCTTGAAACTGTTTTTT	CASSLEGAPLKLFF
TRBV7-2	TRBJ2-1	TRBD2	-	TGTGCCAGCAGCTTGCTAGCGGGCCATTACAATGAGCAGTTCTTC	CASSLLAGHYNEQFF
TRBV5-1	TRBJ2-7	-	-	TGCGCCAGCAGCTTGGATGCGCCTTCCTACGAGCAGTACTTC	CASSLDAPSYEQYF
TRBV28	TRBJ1-1	-	-	TGTGCCAGCAGTTCCCTCGGACAGGAAGCTTTCTTT	CASSSLGQEAFF
TRBV3-1/TRBV3-2	TRBJ2-1	TRBD2	-	TGTGCCAGCAGCCACCCAAGAAGTACTAGCGGGACGAATGAGCAGTTCTTC	CASSHPRSTSGTNEQFF
TRBV6-2/TRBV6-3	TRBJ1-2	-	-	TGTGCCAGCAGTGACAGGACGGGCTATGGCTACACCTTC	CASSDRTGYGYTF
TRBV5-1	TRBJ1-2	TRBD1	once	TGCGCCAGCAGCATATGGACAGGGGGTGACTATGGCTACACCTTC	CASSIWTGGDYGYTF
TRBV29-1	TRBJ1-1	TRBD1	-	TGCAGCGTGTCGACAGGGCCGAACACTGAAGCTTTCTTT	CSVSTGPNTEAFF
TRBV18	TRBJ2-1	TRBD2	-	TGTGCCAGCTCACCGGGACTAGCGGTCCTTACAAATGAGCAGTTCTTC	CASSPGLAVLTNEQFF
TRBV9	TRBJ2-7	-	-	TGTGCCAGCAGCTCCACCGGGAACCCCTACGAGCAGTACTTC	CASSSTGNPYEQYF